This T cell receptor (beta chain) came from a study of T cells in localized non-small cell lung cancer. Study-wide results and caveats: Sequencing covered just one tumor region, so heterogeneity cannot be ruled out. Adjacent uninvolved lung had the highest clonality, suggesting focused antigen responses. A median of 57 clones ranked among the top 100 in tumor appeared in adjacent lung.

As regards this clone: Its target is unknown.

Sequencing used immunoSEQ multiplex PCR; TCRdb keeps in-frame clones, though not all of them. The sample consists of more than 20,000 clones, about 85% of them appearing once. The CDR3 runs 14 residues. Trimming pared 4 bases from V and 8 bases from J, leaving 15 bases between. Germline V gives CDR1 SGHTA, CDR2 FQGNSA. The sequence came from a woman aged 40-75 years with stage II squamous cell lung carcinoma. The material sequenced was PBMCs, taken before any cancer treatment. The V gene is TRBV7-2, the J gene TRBJ2-1; D gene unclear. CDR3 DNA sequence: TGTGCCAGCAGCTGCCGATGGACCCTGGATGAGCAGTTCTTC. The encoded protein is CASSCRWTLDEQFF.